This passage covers 7 T cell receptor beta chains from one sample sequenced in a study of T cell responses to AZD1222 COVID-19 vaccine. Here immunoSEQ multiplex PCR was the method, and the copy in TCRdb shows in-frame clones only, minus some. The repertoire holds 95,000 to 150,000 clones, about 89% seen once, with roughly 5.7% in the top ten. The sample was peripheral blood, taken on day 0 of AZD1222 vaccination. The receptors come from an adult in good health.

The chain has TRBV6-5 and TRBJ1-1, with no clear D. This CDR3 is 14 amino acids long. Trimming pared 6 bases from V and 1 base from J, leaving 12 bases between. Germline CDR1 is MNHEY and CDR2 is SVGAGI. The CDR3 region is CASSIGRANTEAFF. The CDR3 DNA reads as TGTGCCAGCAGCATCGGGAGGGCGAACACTGAAGCTTTCTTT.

This clone was recorded once. This chain joins TRBV5-1 and TRBJ2-1; 8 bases agree with TRBD2. There are 15 residues in the CDR3. Per germline, CDR1 SGHRS and CDR2 YFSETQ. Trimming at V came to 5 bases and at J to 7 bases, leaving 11 bases not matched to a gene. Here the CDR3 DNA reads TGCGCCAGCAGTCACGAGGGACTAGAAATGAATGAGCAGTTCTTC. Its translation is CASSHEGLEMNEQFF.

This clone occurred once. The J gene is TRBJ1-5, the V gene TRBV30; no firm D call. V lost 8 bases and J lost 5, with 16 bases in between. This CDR3 has 13 residues. Germline assignment: CDR1 GTSNPN and CDR2 SVGIG (reference sequence). This CDR3 is CAAADGLDQPQHF. The CDR3 nucleotides read TGTGCCGCTGCAGACGGCCTAGATCAGCCCCAGCATTTT.

This rearrangement joins TRBV6-1 to TRBJ2-1; no reliable D call. The germline V gene has CDR1 MNHNS and CDR2 SASEGT. CDR3 length: 13 residues. Trimming cost V 3 bases and J 4 bases, with 7 bases left between them. The CDR3 loop is CASSDAKYNEQFF. In nucleotides, the CDR3 is TGTGCCAGCAGTGATGCGAAGTACAATGAGCAGTTCTTC.

The chain uses TRBV19 and TRBJ1-1; D is possibly TRBD1 (6 bases). Deletions cut 4 bases from V and 1 base from J, with 10 bases between. The length of the CDR3 is 14 residues. The germline V gene has CDR1 LNHDA and CDR2 SQIVND (reference sequence). CDR3 sequence reads: CASSKGERNTEAFF. Here the CDR3 DNA reads TGTGCCAGTAGTAAGGGGGAGAGGAACACTGAAGCTTTCTTT. The variable domain in full, with the rest retrieved from reference TRBV19 and TRBJ1-1, is DGGITQSPKYLFRKEGQNVTLSCEQNLNHDAMYWYRQDPGQGLRLIYYSQIVNDFQKGDIAEGYSVSREKKESFPLTVTSAQKNPTAFYLCASSKGERNTEAFFGQGTRLTVV.

As concerns this clone: This same CDR3 is encoded by further DNA sequences in the sample. The chain links TRBV7-3 to TRBJ2-2, with no clear D. With 4 bases removed from V and 3 bases from J, the gap between germline ends came to 3 bases. Germline loops: CDR1 SGHTA, CDR2 FQGTGA. This CDR3 has 12 residues. In nucleotides, the CDR3 is TGTGCCAGCAGCTCGGACACCGGGGAGCTGTTTTTT. It yields the protein CASSSDTGELFF.

The rearrangement uses TRBV3-1 (or the pseudogene TRBV3-2) and TRBJ1-2; D gene unclear. The V gene lost 0 bases and the J gene lost 6 bases, with 11 bases spanning the gap. This CDR3 region has 14 residues. The germline V gene has CDR1 LGHDT and CDR2 YNNKEL (reference sequence). CDR3 residues: CASSQDWGSDGYTF. The CDR3 bases are TGTGCCAGCAGCCAAGATTGGGGATCGGATGGCTACACCTTC.